A single sample is the source of the 4 T cell receptor beta chains below, sequenced in a study of CXCR3-negative and CXCR3-positive naive CD8 T cells. 5' RACE that incorporated UMI labels was used to prepare the TRB cDNA libraries. TCRdb derives one entry per CDR3 protein from the 5' RACE reads, leaving out DNA. The table lists some 130,000 distinct CDR3 sequences. The sequenced sample consisted of naive CXCR3- CD8+ T cells from blood. Subset noted: CD45RO-CCR7+CD27+CD95- naive CD8+ T cells lacking CXCR3 (TNR3-). These receptors were taken from a human donor in good health. Some clones in this sample may be carry-over from other donors' samples.

The chain combines TRBV5-1 with TRBJ2-3; without DNA, the TCRdb call of TRBD2 cannot be checked. Germline-derived CDR1 and CDR2 are SGHRS and YFSETQ. This CDR3 is built from 15 residues. CDR3 in amino acids: CASTSDNREYLTQYF.

The chain couples TRBV4-2 to TRBJ1-1. CDR3 length: 16 residues. CDR1 and CDR2 from the germline V gene are LGHNA and YNFKEQ. CDR3 loop: CASSQDPGQKNTEAFF.

The chain combines TRBV4-3 with TRBJ2-3. Per the germline V gene, CDR1 is LGHNA and CDR2 is YSLEER. CDR3 length: 13 residues. CDR3 protein: CASSQGFPDTQYF.

The chain links TRBV29-1 to TRBJ2-5; the D gene TCRdb calls, TRBD1, cannot be checked with no DNA. This CDR3 comprises 18 residues. Germline V lookup: CDR1 SQVTM, CDR2 ANQGSEA. The CDR3 sequence: CSVEDRYGDRGRGETQYF.